The present entry profiles one T cell receptor beta chain with its context. Its antigen is still unknown. With 60 Vbeta and 13 Jbeta primers, the PCR was carried out. TCRdb keeps only in-frame clones here, not all; method: immunoSEQ multiplex PCR. Of 95,000 to 100,000 clones detected, more than 70% appear once; the ten largest clones hold approximately 7.7%. These data originate in a study of cytomegalovirus exposure and HLA in healthy donors. Overall study results and limits: Listed as cytomegalovirus-associated were 150 to 200 TCR beta chains.

Trimming stripped 4 bases from V and 1 base from J, with 19 bases between. CDR1 and CDR2 (germline): SGHRS, YFSETQ. CDR3 length: 17 residues. The sequencing input was PBMCs. The sequence derives from a female donor in good health and CMV-seronegative. The gene calls are TRBV5-1 and TRBJ2-3; D ambiguous. The CDR3 DNA is TGCGCCAGCAGCCAAGAGCGCAGTGCCTTCGGCACAGATACGCAGTATTTT. The encoded protein is CASSQERSAFGTDTQYF.